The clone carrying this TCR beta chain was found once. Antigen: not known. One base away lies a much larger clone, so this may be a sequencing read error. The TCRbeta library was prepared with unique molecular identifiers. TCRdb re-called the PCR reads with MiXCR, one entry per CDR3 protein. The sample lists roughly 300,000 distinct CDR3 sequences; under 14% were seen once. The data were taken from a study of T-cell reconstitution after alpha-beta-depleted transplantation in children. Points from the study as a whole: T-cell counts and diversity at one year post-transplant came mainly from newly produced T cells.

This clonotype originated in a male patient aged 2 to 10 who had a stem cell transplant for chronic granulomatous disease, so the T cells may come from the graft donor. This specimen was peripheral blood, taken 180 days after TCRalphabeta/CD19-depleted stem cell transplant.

The CDR3 DNA reads as TGCAGCGTTACCGGGACAACTAATGAAAAACTGCTTTTT. Amino acids: CSVTGTTNEKLLF. V usage is TRBV29-1 and J usage is TRBJ1-4; tentative D call: TRBD1 (6 bases). Germline V gene data show CDR1 as SQVTM and CDR2 as ANQGSEA. There are 13 residues in the CDR3.